One sample yielded the 21 T cell receptor beta chains listed below, sequenced in a study of T cell changes during pregnancy in multiple sclerosis. Produced via immunoSEQ multiplex PCR; TCRdb's table is partial and in-frame only. The repertoire holds tens of thousands of clones, approximately 90% seen once, with roughly 6.5% in the top ten. The sample consisted of CD8+ T cells from peripheral blood mononuclear cells, taken in the second trimester of pregnancy. These receptors were collected from a female donor with multiple sclerosis, enrolled in a pregnancy study.

CDR3 in amino acids: CASSETGGWTNEKLFF. CDR3 nucleotides: TGCGCCAGCAGCGAAACAGGGGGGTGGACTAATGAAAAACTGTTTTTT. This chain joins TRBV5-1 and TRBJ1-4; the match to TRBD1 covers 8 bases. From germline, CDR1 is SGHRS and CDR2 YFSETQ. Unmatched junction bases numbered 7, after V lost 4 bases and J lost 2 bases. CDR3 length equals 16 residues.

This clone was counted once. The chain joins TRBV5-5 to TRBJ2-1; possible D gene TRBD2, 6 bases. The V and J ends lost 4 bases and 3 bases respectively, with 14 bases between them. CDR1 and CDR2 from the germline V gene are SGHKS and YYEKEE (reference sequence). CDR3 length: 15 residues. The CDR3 is CASSQETAGYNEQFF. For the CDR3, the DNA is TGTGCCAGCAGCCAAGAAACAGCGGGCTACAATGAGCAGTTCTTC. The variable domain in full, completed from reference TRBV5-5 and TRBJ2-1, reads DAGVTQSPTHLIKTRGQQVTLRCSPISGHKSVSWYQQVLGQGPQFIFQYYEKEERGRGNFPDRFSARQFPNYSSELNVNALLLGDSALYLCASSQETAGYNEQFFGPGTRLTVL.

Ten or more counts support this clone. The chain uses TRBV25-1 and TRBJ2-7, with 7 bases lining up with TRBD2. Germline loops: CDR1 MGHDK, CDR2 SYGVNS. V shed 4 bases and J 1 base; nucleotides not matched to a gene: 10. The CDR3 is 16 residues long. The CDR3 nucleotides are TGTGCCAGCAGTGCTACGGGACTACCGGGATCCTACGAGCAGTACTTC. Translated, it gives CASSATGLPGSYEQYF.

The rearrangement links TRBV7-9 to TRBJ2-7; 7 positions agree with TRBD2. Germline V gene sequence: CDR1 SEHNR, CDR2 FQNEAQ (reference sequence). The CDR3 spans 13 residues. V shed 5 bases and J 6 bases; nucleotides not matched to a gene: 7. The CDR3 region is CASSPGRASEQYF. Here the CDR3 DNA reads TGTGCCAGCAGCCCAGGGAGGGCCTCCGAGCAGTACTTC.

This clone was detected a few times. The chain uses TRBV15 and TRBJ2-7, with D uncertain. The CDR3 contains 15 residues. V was pared by 0 bases and J by 3 bases, with 12 bases between. Per germline, CDR1 LNHNV and CDR2 YYDKDF (reference sequence). CDR3 sequence: CATSRDRGGSYEQYF. CDR3 sequence (DNA): TGTGCCACCAGCAGAGATAGAGGCGGCAGCTACGAGCAGTACTTC.

The chain uses TRBV5-6 and TRBJ2-7; TRBD2 is a possible D gene (6 bases). This CDR3 comprises 15 residues. Germline lookup yields CDR1 SGHDT and CDR2 YYEEEE. V was trimmed by 0 bases and J by 1 base, leaving 11 bases between them. DNA for the CDR3: TGTGCCAGCAGCTTGGAAGTAGCGGCATCCTACGAGCAGTACTTC. Translation: CASSLEVAASYEQYF.

This chain uses TRBV25-1 with TRBJ2-1; TRBD1 matches 9 bases. CDR1 MGHDK and CDR2 SYGVNS come from the germline V gene. The CDR3 totals 14 residues. V lost 4 bases and J lost 8; bases outside the gene matches: 6. This chain's CDR3 is CASSGGQGFDEQFF. Here the CDR3 DNA reads TGTGCCAGCAGTGGGGGACAGGGTTTCGATGAGCAGTTCTTC. Supplemented by reference TRBV25-1 and TRBJ2-1, the full variable domain reads EADIYQTPRYLVIGTGKKITLECSQTMGHDKMYWYQQDPGMELHLIHYSYGVNSTEKGDLSSESTVSRIRTEHFPLTLESARPSHTSQYLCASSGGQGFDEQFFGPGTRLTVL.

The chain is built from TRBV9 and TRBJ2-5, with TRBD2 matching over 7 bases. The CDR3 length is 12 residues. In germline, CDR1 is SGDLS, CDR2 YYNGEE. J gave up 3 bases and V 6 bases, and 2 bases lay outside the gene matches. The CDR3 sequence: CASNRGEETQYF. CDR3 bases: TGTGCCAGCAATCGGGGGGAAGAGACCCAGTACTTC.

The chain links TRBV6-5 to TRBJ1-6; TRBD1 matches 7 bases. CDR1 is MNHEY and CDR2 is SVGAGI in the germline V gene. V lost 8 bases, J lost 9 bases, and 10 bases stayed unmatched. The CDR3 consists of 14 residues. CDR3 residues: CASGTGTEASPLHF. CDR3 coding DNA: TGTGCCAGCGGAACCGGGACAGAGGCTTCACCCCTCCACTTT.

The V call is TRBV6-5, the J call TRBJ2-2; perhaps TRBD2 as D (5 bases). Germline loops: CDR1 MNHEY, CDR2 SVGAGI. V was trimmed by 7 bases and J by 6 bases, leaving 9 bases between them. The CDR3 sequence is 12 residues long. The chain's CDR3 is CASIGVAGELFF. CDR3 nucleotides: TGTGCCAGCATCGGGGTCGCCGGGGAGCTGTTTTTT.

CDR3 region: CASSITVATNEKLFF. CDR3 in DNA: TGTGCCAGTAGTATCACAGTTGCAACTAATGAAAAACTGTTTTTT. J is TRBJ1-4 and V is TRBV19, with D unresolved. V shed 3 bases and J shed 0 bases, with 8 bases lying between them. Looked up from germline, CDR1 is LNHDA and CDR2 is SQIVND (reference sequence). The CDR3 loop spans 15 amino acids. Combining the CDR3 with reference TRBV19 and TRBJ1-4 gives the whole variable domain DGGITQSPKYLFRKEGQNVTLSCEQNLNHDAMYWYRQDPGQGLRLIYYSQIVNDFQKGDIAEGYSVSREKKESFPLTVTSAQKNPTAFYLCASSITVATNEKLFFGSGTQLSVL.

This chain uses TRBV29-1 with TRBJ2-5; D may be TRBD1 (7 bases). This CDR3 contains 13 residues. V lost 2 bases and J 5 bases, leaving 12 bases between the germline ends. The germline gives CDR1 SQVTM, CDR2 ANQGSEA. CDR3 sequence reads: CSVEWTGGETQYF. The DNA of the CDR3 is TGCAGCGTTGAATGGACAGGAGGGGAGACCCAGTACTTC.

J is TRBJ2-2 and V is TRBV4-3, with 8 bases aligning to TRBD1. The CDR3 has 16 amino acids. CDR1 LGHNA and CDR2 YSLEER come from the germline V gene. V shed 2 bases and J 4 bases; nucleotides not matched to a gene: 6. This chain's CDR3 is CASSQTWTGPTGELFF. CDR3 coding DNA: TGCGCCAGCAGCCAAACTTGGACAGGGCCCACCGGGGAGCTGTTTTTT.

The chain carries TRBV28 and TRBJ1-3, with D possibly TRBD1 on 5 matching bases. In germline, CDR1 is MDHEN, CDR2 SYDVKM. The CDR3 extends over 14 amino acids. The V end was cut by 3 bases, the J end by 2 bases, with 8 bases between. CDR3 DNA: TGTGCCAGCAGTTTCCAGGGTACTGGAAACACCATATATTTT. Translated, it gives CASSFQGTGNTIYF.

Here the CDR3 reads CASSTGSLSPFF. For the CDR3, the DNA is TGTGCCAGCAGCACCGGGTCCCTTTCACCGTTCTTC. J is TRBJ2-1 and V is TRBV7-6; no firm D call. V shed 5 bases and J shed 15 bases, with 17 bases lying between them. The germline V gene encodes CDR1 SGHVS and CDR2 FNYEAQ. This CDR3 contains 12 residues.

This rearrangement joins TRBV27 to TRBJ2-5; a weak D match, TRBD2 (6 bases). Germline-derived CDR1 and CDR2 are MNHEY and SMNVEV (reference sequence). This CDR3 comprises 15 residues. Trimming stripped 5 bases from V and 5 bases from J, with 18 bases between. Here the CDR3 reads CASSPGTYGGETQYF. In nucleotides, the CDR3 is TGTGCCAGCAGTCCCGGGACTTATGGTGGGGAGACCCAGTACTTC.

The chain joins TRBV19 to TRBJ1-2, with D unclear. Trimming stripped 11 bases from V and 2 bases from J, with 9 bases between. Germline CDR1 is LNHDA and CDR2 is SQIVND (reference sequence). This CDR3 has 11 residues. The CDR3 is CAGTRNYGYTF. The CDR3 DNA follows: TGTGCCGGTACCAGGAACTATGGCTACACCTTC.

This chain links TRBV27 with TRBJ2-7; possibly TRBD1 for D (6 bases). Germline V gives CDR1 MNHEY, CDR2 SMNVEV (reference sequence). V dropped 4 bases and J dropped 3 bases, with 10 bases sitting between them. The CDR3 is made up of 13 amino acids. The CDR3 DNA follows: TGTGCCAGCAGTTCCAGGGGCGACTACGAGCAGTACTTC. It encodes CASSSRGDYEQYF.

The chain links TRBV9 to TRBJ2-7; possible D gene TRBD1, 6 bases. CDR1 and CDR2 from the germline V gene are SGDLS and YYNGEE. The CDR3 extends over 15 amino acids. V gave up 0 bases and J gave up 2 bases, with 12 bases separating them. The CDR3 loop reads CASSVGDIGAYEQYF. CDR3 nucleotide sequence: TGTGCCAGCAGCGTAGGGGACATCGGTGCCTACGAGCAGTACTTC.

V gene TRBV4-3 combines with J gene TRBJ2-3; 7 nucleotides match TRBD2. J was trimmed by 3 bases and V by 4 bases; bases with no gene match: 7. Looked up from germline, CDR1 is LGHNA and CDR2 is YSLEER. The length of the CDR3 is 15 residues. CDR3 bases: TGCGCCAGCAGCCTTGTGGGCGGGAGTACAGATACGCAGTATTTT. This encodes CASSLVGGSTDTQYF.

This clone occurred once. The chain combines TRBV5-8 with TRBJ2-5, with a tentative D call TRBD1 (6 bases). Germline V gene data show CDR1 as SGHTS and CDR2 as YDEGEE. Trimming took 4 bases from V and 8 from J, leaving 15 bases between them. The CDR3 is made up of 13 amino acids. Here the CDR3 reads CASSRSGERTQYF. The CDR3 DNA follows: TGTGCCAGCAGCCGGTCAGGGGAGAGAACCCAGTACTTC.